This TCR beta chain comes out of a study of identical twins. Findings of the study overall: Fewer insertions marked abundant cord blood beta clonotypes; young adult naive trended weakly, memory not at all. Instead of following the same donors, the conclusions were based on cross-sectional statistical analysis.

About this clonotype itself: Its antigen is not known.

A single record per CDR3 protein comes from TCRdb applying MiXCR to the 5' RACE reads. The sample records about 530,000 distinct CDR3 sequences, approximately 14% being singletons. From germline, CDR1 is LGHDT and CDR2 YNNKEL (reference sequence). Trimming removed 1 base at V and 1 base at J, with 9 bases between. The CDR3 is made up of 15 amino acids. These same data were also listed under a study on yellow fever vaccine responses in identical twins. That investigation notes: As reported, the vaccine T cell response of twins seemed partly convergent and partly personalized.

The chain links TRBV3-1 to TRBJ2-3; D is possibly TRBD2 (5 bases). This receptor was taken from a woman aged 18-29 years in good health. The sequenced sample consisted of CD4+ T cells sorted from blood. The CDR3 coding sequence is TGTGCCAGCAGCCAAGTACCCGGGGGCACAGATACGCAGTATTTT. Encoded protein: CASSQVPGGTDTQYF.